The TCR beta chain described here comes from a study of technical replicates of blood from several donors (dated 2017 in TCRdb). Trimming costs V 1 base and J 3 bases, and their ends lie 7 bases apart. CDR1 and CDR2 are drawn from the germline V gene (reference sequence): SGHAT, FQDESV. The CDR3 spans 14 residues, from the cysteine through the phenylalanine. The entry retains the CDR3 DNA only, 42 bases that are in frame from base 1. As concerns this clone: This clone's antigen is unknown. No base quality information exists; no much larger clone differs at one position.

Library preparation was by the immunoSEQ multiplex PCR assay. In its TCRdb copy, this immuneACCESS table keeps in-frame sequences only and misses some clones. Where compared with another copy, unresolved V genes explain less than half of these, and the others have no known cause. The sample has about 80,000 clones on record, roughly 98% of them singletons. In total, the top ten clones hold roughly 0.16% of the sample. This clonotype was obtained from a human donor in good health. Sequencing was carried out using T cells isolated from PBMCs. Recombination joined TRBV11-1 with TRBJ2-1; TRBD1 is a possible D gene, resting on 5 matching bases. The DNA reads TGTGCCAGCAGCTTAGGGGGCCTCTACAATGAGCAGTTCTTC. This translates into CASSLGGLYNEQFF.